The 29 T cell receptor beta chains below were found in one sample sequenced in a study of radiotherapy plus CTLA-4 blockade in lung cancer. The table came from immunoSEQ multiplex PCR; TCRdb's copy has only in-frame clones and leaves some out. The sample consists of about 27,000 clones, about 73% of them appearing once. The source material was peripheral blood, sampled from a patient treated with radiotherapy plus ipilimumab. The receptors were sampled from a human donor with non-small cell lung cancer who had stable disease on radiotherapy plus ipilimumab.

This clone was picked up a small number of times. The chain has TRBV4-3 and TRBJ1-1, with D possibly matching TRBD1 (5 bases). Germline CDR1 and CDR2: LGHNA and YSLEER. The CDR3 spans 15 residues. The V end was cut by 4 bases, the J end by 2 bases, with 14 bases between. The CDR3 loop is CASSPIGTQNTEAFF. The CDR3 coding sequence is TGCGCCAGCAGCCCCATCGGGACCCAAAACACTGAAGCTTTCTTT.

This clone was counted between two and nine times. The V gene is TRBV27, the J gene TRBJ2-5, with D possibly matching TRBD2 (8 bases). The J call may be mistaken, given a closer DNA end match to TRBJ2-7. CDR1 MNHEY and CDR2 SMNVEV come from the germline V gene (reference sequence). The CDR3 has 16 amino acids. CDR3 region: CAMPGGGQTGPHEQYF. CDR3 bases: TGTGCCATGCCGGGGGGGGGACAGACAGGGCCCCACGAGCAGTACTTC.

The CDR3 nucleotides are TGTGCCAGCAGTTCAAAGACAGGGAGGCACGAGCAGTACTTC. It translates to CASSSKTGRHEQYF. This sequence joins TRBV6-1 and TRBJ2-7; the D gene is possibly TRBD1 (7 bases). This CDR3 comprises 14 residues. With 5 bases removed from V and 5 bases from J, the gap between germline ends came to 16 bases. Germline values: CDR1 MNHNS, CDR2 SASEGT.

CDR3 residues: CASAQGSYEQYF. CDR3 DNA sequence: TGTGCCTCCGCCCAGGGGTCCTACGAGCAGTACTTC. The chain has TRBV10-3 and TRBJ2-7, with D possibly matching TRBD1 (6 bases). This CDR3 is built from 12 residues. CDR1 is ENHRY and CDR2 is SYGVKD in the germline V gene. The V gene lost 11 bases and the J gene lost 1 base, with 12 bases spanning the gap.

This clone was observed a handful of times. The rearrangement uses TRBV6-1 and TRBJ1-1; TRBD1 agrees at 8 bases. Germline V lookup: CDR1 MNHNS, CDR2 SASEGT. V dropped 11 bases and J dropped 1; count of bases not matched to a gene: 6. This CDR3 spans 13 amino acids. CDR3 loop: CAVSQGANTEAFF. CDR3 DNA: TGTGCCGTTAGCCAGGGGGCGAACACTGAAGCTTTCTTT.

The J gene is TRBJ1-5, the V gene TRBV5-4, with D hard to call. This CDR3 is built from 13 residues. Trimming pared 1 base from V and 9 bases from J, leaving 11 bases between. In germline, CDR1 is SGHNT, CDR2 YYREEE (reference sequence). The CDR3 region has the DNA TGTGCCAGCAGCTTGTCGGAATCGACGCCCCAGCATTTT. It codes for CASSLSESTPQHF.

The chain carries TRBV7-8 and TRBJ1-4, with TRBD1 matching 10 bases. This CDR3 spans 16 amino acids. Per germline, CDR1 SGHVS and CDR2 FQNEAQ. V shed 1 base, J shed 10 bases, and the junction held 9 bases outside the gene matches. CDR3 sequence: CASSLVRGGQGGKLFF. CDR3 nucleotide sequence: TGTGCCAGCAGCTTAGTGAGGGGTGGACAGGGGGGAAAACTGTTTTTT.

This chain connects TRBV11-3 to TRBJ1-5; D might be TRBD1 (5 bases). This CDR3 contains 17 residues. The V end lost 0 bases, the J end lost 0 bases, and 12 bases lay between the germline ends. Germline V gene data show CDR1 as SGHNT and CDR2 as YENEEA. CDR3 sequence reads: CASSLEGDFYSNQPQHF. Here the CDR3 DNA reads TGTGCCAGCAGCTTAGAGGGGGACTTCTATAGCAATCAGCCCCAGCATTTT.

In nucleotides, the CDR3 is TGTGCCAGCAGTTTTGTGGGGATAGAAAAACTGTTTTTT. Encoded protein: CASSFVGIEKLFF. This chain uses TRBV28 with TRBJ1-4, with D hard to call. Germline-derived CDR1 and CDR2 are MDHEN and SYDVKM. CDR3 length: 13 residues. Deletions cut 3 bases from V and 8 bases from J, with 10 bases between.

The chain employs TRBV27 and TRBJ2-2; D uncertain. Looked up from germline, CDR1 is MNHEY and CDR2 is SMNVEV (reference sequence). The V gene lost 3 bases and the J gene lost 2 bases, with 4 bases spanning the gap. The length of the CDR3 is 13 residues. The CDR3: CASSFYNTGELFF. The CDR3 bases are TGTGCCAGCAGTTTCTACAACACCGGGGAGCTGTTTTTT.

Written as DNA, the CDR3 is TGTGCCACCAGCAGGGGACAGGGGACTGGAACCTACGAGCAGTACTTC. Encoded protein: CATSRGQGTGTYEQYF. The chain carries TRBV15 and TRBJ2-7, with 10 bases aligning to TRBD1. The CDR3 runs 16 residues. J was trimmed by 2 bases and V by 3 bases; bases with no gene match: 7. Germline lookup yields CDR1 LNHNV and CDR2 YYDKDF (reference sequence).

V gene TRBV9 combines with J gene TRBJ1-2; TRBD1 aligns across 9 bases. From germline, CDR1 is SGDLS and CDR2 YYNGEE. Germline trimming cut 2 bases from V and 4 bases from J; bases unmatched to any gene: 12. This CDR3 spans 17 amino acids. CDR3 in amino acids: CASSVAITGGYLYGYTF. CDR3 coding DNA: TGTGCCAGCAGCGTGGCTATCACAGGGGGCTATCTCTATGGCTACACCTTC.

V gene TRBV19 combines with J gene TRBJ2-7, with D perhaps TRBD2 (5 bases). Germline V gene data show CDR1 as LNHDA and CDR2 as SQIVND (reference sequence). V was cut by 8 bases and J by 4 bases, with 12 bases left in between. This CDR3 is 12 amino acids long. The CDR3 DNA is TGTGCCAGTGGGTTTCGGGATTACGAGCAGTACTTC. Translated: CASGFRDYEQYF.

The V and J genes are TRBV5-1 and TRBJ2-2, with 11 bases aligning to TRBD2. Germline V gene lookup returns CDR1 SGHRS and CDR2 YFSETQ. Trimming cost V 0 bases and J 7 bases; bases outside gene matches: 5. CDR3 size: 16 residues. CDR3: CASSLELAGVSGELFF. In DNA form, the CDR3 reads TGCGCCAGCAGCTTGGAACTAGCGGGAGTTAGCGGGGAGCTGTTTTTT.

The chain uses TRBV27 and TRBJ2-7; the D is unclear. This CDR3 region has 14 residues. CDR1 is MNHEY and CDR2 is SMNVEV in the germline V gene (reference sequence). V dropped 6 bases and J dropped 2 bases, with 14 bases sitting between them. CDR3 sequence: CASSPRTAPYEQYF. The CDR3 bases are TGTGCCAGCAGCCCTAGGACGGCTCCCTACGAGCAGTACTTC.

The chain has TRBV4-1 and TRBJ2-3; D is unclear. V lost 4 bases and J lost 0, with 20 bases in between. Germline lookup yields CDR1 MGHRA and CDR2 YSYEKL. There are 18 residues in the CDR3. In DNA form, the CDR3 reads TGCGCCAGCAGCCCCCTACTGATACGTGTCACTAGCACAGATACGCAGTATTTT. As protein: CASSPLLIRVTSTDTQYF.

The rearrangement uses TRBV7-2 and TRBJ2-5; 10 bases are shared with TRBD2. V lost 2 bases and J lost 5; bases outside the gene matches: 8. CDR3 length: 16 amino acids. CDR1 and CDR2 (germline): SGHTA, FQGNSA. The CDR3 here is CASSLMASGSGETQYF. CDR3 sequence (DNA): TGTGCCAGCAGCTTAATGGCTAGCGGGAGCGGTGAGACCCAGTACTTC.

The chain combines TRBV6-4 with TRBJ2-6; 8 bases are shared with TRBD1. Germline trimming cut 1 base from V and 0 bases from J; bases unmatched to any gene: 11. CDR3 length: 20 residues. Germline lookup yields CDR1 MRHNA and CDR2 SNTAGT. This chain's CDR3 is CASSDFPGGLTTSGANVLTF. The CDR3 nucleotides are TGTGCCAGCAGTGACTTCCCAGGGGGCTTAACTACCTCTGGGGCCAACGTCCTGACTTTC.

J is TRBJ2-7 and V is TRBV5-6; 11 positions agree with TRBD2. The junction had 7 bases not matched to a gene; V was cut back by 6 bases and J by 5 bases. CDR1 is SGHDT and CDR2 is YYEEEE in the germline V gene. There are 14 residues in the CDR3. The CDR3 region is CASTPTSGNHEQYF. CDR3 coding DNA: TGTGCCAGCACCCCGACTAGCGGGAACCACGAGCAGTACTTC. The full variable domain, with the rest looked up from reference TRBV5-6 and TRBJ2-7, is DAGVTQSPTHLIKTRGQQVTLRCSPKSGHDTVSWYQQALGQGPQFIFQYYEEEERQRGNFPDRFSGHQFPNYSSELNVNALLLGDSALYLCASTPTSGNHEQYFGPGTRLTVT.

The chain joins TRBV18 to TRBJ2-3; 8 positions agree with TRBD1. CDR1 is KGHSH and CDR2 is LQKENI in the germline V gene. Trimming took 4 bases from V and 0 from J; bases not matched to a gene: 6. This CDR3 has 16 residues. The CDR3, as DNA: TGTGCCAGCTCACGACAGGGGCCAGGGAGCACAGATACGCAGTATTTT. The encoded protein is CASSRQGPGSTDTQYF.

The genes are TRBV6-1 and TRBJ2-5; 12 bases are a match to TRBD2. The J call could be wrong; TRBJ2-7 is a better fit for the DNA end. The CDR3 sequence is 15 residues long. Germline assignment: CDR1 MNHNS and CDR2 SASEGT. CDR3 DNA: TGTGCCAGCAGTTTGCAGACTAGCGGGAGATACGAGCAGTACTTC. It codes for CASSLQTSGRYEQYF.

The genes are TRBV7-8 and TRBJ1-1; no definite D call. The V end lost 2 bases, the J end lost 5 bases, and 15 bases lay between the germline ends. This CDR3 contains 15 residues. Germline V lookup: CDR1 SGHVS, CDR2 FQNEAQ. CDR3 nucleotides: TGTGCCAGCAGCTTAATCTTATCGGCGAGGACTGAAGCTTTCTTT. Translated, it gives CASSLILSARTEAFF.

The chain employs TRBV27 and TRBJ1-1; 7 bases agree with TRBD1. The V and J ends lost 6 bases and 4 bases, in that order; junction bases with no gene match: 11. Germline V lookup: CDR1 MNHEY, CDR2 SMNVEV (reference sequence). The CDR3 has 15 amino acids. The CDR3: CASSKYPGGTTEAFF. The DNA of the CDR3 is TGTGCCAGCAGCAAATACCCAGGGGGGACCACTGAAGCTTTCTTT.

This clone was observed a handful of times. CDR3 coding DNA: TGTGCCATCAAAGGAGCGGCAGGGCCCTATGGCTACACCTTC. The encoded protein is CAIKGAAGPYGYTF. The chain uses TRBV10-3 and TRBJ1-2; maybe TRBD1 (5 bases). The germline gives CDR1 ENHRY, CDR2 SYGVKD. The CDR3 contains 14 residues. The germline V and J ends were trimmed by 7 bases and 4 bases, with 16 bases remaining between them.

The CDR3 sequence: CASTPPRGYMNTEAFF. DNA of the CDR3: TGTGCCAGTACTCCCCCAAGGGGGTACATGAACACTGAAGCTTTCTTT. The V gene is TRBV19, the J gene TRBJ1-1; TRBD1 is a possible D gene (6 bases). Looked up from germline, CDR1 is LNHDA and CDR2 is SQIVND (reference sequence). Trimming removed 7 bases at V and 0 bases at J, with 18 bases between. The CDR3 length is 16 residues.

The table lists this clone with a count of one. This chain joins TRBV11-2 and TRBJ2-6, with D perhaps matching TRBD1 (5 bases). Per the germline V gene, CDR1 is SGHAT and CDR2 is FQNNGV. This CDR3 has 17 amino acids. The V end lost 0 bases, the J end lost 2 bases, and 11 bases lay between the germline ends. Here the CDR3 reads CASSLDPRVPGANVLTF. DNA for the CDR3: TGTGCCAGCAGCTTAGATCCCAGGGTCCCTGGGGCCAACGTCCTGACTTTC. Full variable domain (missing parts from reference TRBV11-2 and TRBJ2-6): EAGVAQSPRYKIIEKRQSVAFWCNPISGHATLYWYQQILGQGPKLLIQFQNNGVVDDSQLPKDRFSAERLKGVDSTLKIQPAKLEDSAVYLCASSLDPRVPGANVLTFGAGSRLTVL.

This clone was found a few times. The gene calls are TRBV10-2 and TRBJ2-1, with D hard to call. Germline-derived CDR1 and CDR2 are WSHSY and SAAADI. V was clipped by 4 bases and J by 1 base, with 8 bases between them. CDR3 length equals 14 residues. The CDR3 DNA is TGCGCCAGCAGTGCGGTCCGGTCCTACAATGAGCAGTTCTTC. Amino acid sequence: CASSAVRSYNEQFF.

This clone was observed once. The gene calls are TRBV5-4 and TRBJ2-7, with 10 bases aligning to TRBD2. The trim removed 2 bases at V and 4 bases at J, leaving 3 bases unmatched. The CDR3 runs 14 residues. The germline gives CDR1 SGHNT, CDR2 YYREEE (reference sequence). The CDR3 reads CASSFQREGYEQYF. In nucleotides, the CDR3 is TGTGCCAGCAGCTTCCAGCGGGAGGGTTACGAGCAGTACTTC.

This clone was observed once. The chain is built from TRBV19 and TRBJ2-3; TRBD1 matches 8 bases. J was trimmed by 1 base and V by 6 bases; bases with no gene match: 9. Looked up from germline, CDR1 is LNHDA and CDR2 is SQIVND (reference sequence). The CDR3 consists of 16 residues. The CDR3: CASRTQGAWGTDTQYF. The CDR3 nucleotides are TGTGCCAGTAGAACCCAGGGGGCGTGGGGCACAGATACGCAGTATTTT. Together with reference TRBV19 and TRBJ2-3, the CDR3 gives the full variable domain: DGGITQSPKYLFRKEGQNVTLSCEQNLNHDAMYWYRQDPGQGLRLIYYSQIVNDFQKGDIAEGYSVSREKKESFPLTVTSAQKNPTAFYLCASRTQGAWGTDTQYFGPGTRLTVL.